The 29 T cell receptor beta chains listed next were all sequenced from one sample in a study of shared clonotypes between healthy human individuals. Naive CD8 cells lacked CD45RO and underwent positive selection for CCR7, leaving out terminally differentiated effector memory CD45RA+ cells. Method: immunoSEQ multiplex PCR; TCRdb's copy keeps in-frame clones and lacks some. The sample carries about 2.1 million clones, about 94% recorded once. Sequences were obtained from naive CD8+ T cells from PBMCs. These receptors originate from a man aged 18 to 35 in good health. Some clones in this sample may be carry-over from other donors' samples.

V gene TRBV7-9 combines with J gene TRBJ1-1; D gene ambiguous. The CDR3 is 16 amino acids. The germline CDR1 and CDR2 sequences are SEHNR and FQNEAQ (reference sequence). V gave up 1 base and J gave up 5 bases, with 17 bases separating them. CDR3 residues: CASSLVGINGPTEAFF. The DNA of the CDR3 is TGTGCCAGCAGCTTAGTGGGGATTAACGGTCCTACTGAAGCTTTCTTT. Looking up the rest from reference TRBV7-9 and TRBJ1-1 gives the full variable domain: DTGVSQNPRHKITKRGQNVTFRCDPISEHNRLYWYRQTLGQGPEFLTYFQNEAQLEKSRLLSDRFSAERPKGSFSTLEIQRTEQGDSAMYLCASSLVGINGPTEAFFGQGTRLTVV.

The V and J genes are TRBV7-9 and TRBJ2-1; 7 nucleotides align to TRBD2. The CDR3 spans 16 residues. V shed 5 bases, J shed 7 bases, and the junction held 14 bases outside the gene matches. The V gene's germline CDR1 is SEHNR and CDR2 FQNEAQ (reference sequence). The CDR3 loop reads CASSPIAGARANEQFF. As DNA, the CDR3 is TGTGCCAGCAGCCCCATCGCGGGAGCGAGGGCAAATGAGCAGTTCTTC. Using reference TRBV7-9 and TRBJ2-1 for the parts outside the CDR3, the full variable domain is DTGVSQNPRHKITKRGQNVTFRCDPISEHNRLYWYRQTLGQGPEFLTYFQNEAQLEKSRLLSDRFSAERPKGSFSTLEIQRTEQGDSAMYLCASSPIAGARANEQFFGPGTRLTVL.

V and J are TRBV28 and TRBJ1-2; 10 bases match TRBD1. Germline V gives CDR1 MDHEN, CDR2 SYDVKM. The CDR3 consists of 14 residues. J lost 4 bases, V lost 7 bases, and 6 bases had no gene match. The CDR3 DNA sequence: TGTGCCAGCAACGGAGGACAGGGGGGCTATGGCTACACCTTC. Translation gives CASNGGQGGYGYTF.

The V gene is TRBV5-6, the J gene TRBJ1-2; TRBD1 matches 9 bases. The CDR3 has 14 amino acids. With 0 bases clipped from V and 8 bases from J, the junction kept 5 bases outside the gene matches. Germline V lookup: CDR1 SGHDT, CDR2 YYEEEE. The CDR3 region is CASSLARTGAGYTF. The CDR3 DNA is TGTGCCAGCAGCTTGGCCCGGACAGGGGCCGGCTACACCTTC.

A single count supports this clone. The genes are TRBV2 and TRBJ1-2, with a possible D match to TRBD1 (6 bases). Trimming removed 1 base at V and 8 bases at J, with 14 bases between. CDR1 and CDR2 (germline): SNHLY, FYNNEI. This CDR3 spans 14 amino acids. This CDR3 is CASSEERGPLGYTF. CDR3 nucleotide sequence: TGTGCCAGCAGTGAAGAACGGGGGCCGTTGGGCTACACCTTC.

The J gene is TRBJ1-2, the V gene TRBV11-2, with D possibly TRBD1 on 5 matching bases. Germline V gene lookup returns CDR1 SGHAT and CDR2 FQNNGV. The CDR3 extends over 13 amino acids. The germline V and J ends were trimmed by 7 bases and 5 bases, with 14 bases remaining between them. The CDR3 region is CASTTGREYGYTF. CDR3 nucleotides: TGTGCCAGCACCACGGGACGGGAATATGGCTACACCTTC.

The chain combines TRBV4-3 with TRBJ2-2; either TRBD1 or TRBD2 may supply D (5 bases each). The V end lost 1 base, the J end lost 2 bases, and 11 bases lay between the germline ends. The CDR3 runs to 16 residues. Germline CDR1 LGHNA, CDR2 YSLEER. CDR3 amino acids: CASSQGTGTNTGELFF. Here the CDR3 DNA reads TGCGCCAGCAGCCAAGGAACCGGGACCAACACCGGGGAGCTGTTTTTT.

The V gene is TRBV4-1, the J gene TRBJ1-6; 7 nucleotides align to TRBD1. This CDR3 has 16 amino acids. Germline V CDR1 and CDR2: MGHRA, YSYEKL. V shed 4 bases, J shed 2 bases, and the junction held 5 bases outside the gene matches. The CDR3 loop is CASSPRQGPYNSPLHF. DNA of the CDR3: TGCGCCAGCAGCCCTCGACAGGGACCCTATAATTCACCCCTCCACTTT.

The CDR3 protein is CASSSDGQGYEQYF. In nucleotides, the CDR3 is TGTGCCAGCAGCTCGGATGGCCAGGGGTACGAGCAGTACTTC. The chain employs TRBV7-8 and TRBJ2-7; perhaps TRBD1 as D (6 bases). V was trimmed by 4 bases and J by 4 bases, leaving 14 bases between them. Germline V lookup: CDR1 SGHVS, CDR2 FQNEAQ. This CDR3 has 14 amino acids.

The rearrangement uses TRBV6-1 and TRBJ2-7, with D possibly being TRBD1 (6 bases). The germline V and J ends were trimmed by 8 bases and 4 bases, with 18 bases remaining between them. Germline CDR1 and CDR2: MNHNS and SASEGT. The CDR3 runs to 14 residues. The CDR3 bases are TGTGCCAGCCTTGGGGCGGACAGACGGTACGAGCAGTACTTC. Protein sequence: CASLGADRRYEQYF.

The rearrangement joins TRBV5-8 to TRBJ1-1; D gene uncertain. The germline V gene encodes CDR1 SGHTS and CDR2 YDEGEE. There are 12 residues in the CDR3. V was cut by 8 bases and J by 2 bases, with 10 bases left in between. The DNA for the CDR3 is TGTGCCAGTGGGTTCCCTAACACTGAAGCTTTCTTT. Protein product: CASGFPNTEAFF.

This clone was counted once. The chain has TRBV13 and TRBJ2-1; 7 bases align to TRBD2. The V gene's germline CDR1 is PRHDT and CDR2 FYEKMQ (reference sequence). The length of the CDR3 is 17 residues. V shed 6 bases and J 3 bases; nucleotides not matched to a gene: 14. The CDR3 bases are TGTGCCAGCAGGGAGAGGGTGAGCGAGCGGGACTACAATGAGCAGTTCTTC. Translated: CASRERVSERDYNEQFF. Drawing the rest from reference TRBV13 and TRBJ2-1, the complete variable domain is AAGVIQSPRHLIKEKRETATLKCYPIPRHDTVYWYQQGPGQDPQFLISFYEKMQSDKGSIPDRFSAQQFSDYHSELNMSSLELGDSALYFCASRERVSERDYNEQFFGPGTRLTVL.

The chain recombines TRBV9 with TRBJ2-5, with 7 bases that match TRBD2. Germline CDR1 reads SGDLS; CDR2 reads YYNGEE. The trim removed 0 bases at V and 2 bases at J, leaving 7 bases unmatched. CDR3 size: 16 residues. CDR3 region: CASSVGASGWQETQYF. As DNA, the CDR3 is TGTGCCAGCAGCGTAGGGGCTAGCGGATGGCAAGAGACCCAGTACTTC.

The V and J genes are TRBV29-1 and TRBJ1-1; tentatively, D is TRBD1 (6 bases). Trimming shortened V by 6 bases and J by 5 bases, and 19 bases separated the two germline ends. Germline V gene data show CDR1 as SQVTM and CDR2 as ANQGSEA. The CDR3 has 14 amino acids. CDR3 DNA: TGCAGCGTCGTTGCTTTACAGGGATGGACTGAAGCTTTCTTT. Translation: CSVVALQGWTEAFF.

In the case of this clone: This sample also contains other DNA sequences that code for the same CDR3. The V gene is TRBV27, the J gene TRBJ2-1; the D is unclear. The CDR3 consists of 13 residues. Germline assignment: CDR1 MNHEY and CDR2 SMNVEV (reference sequence). Deletions cut 5 bases from V and 4 bases from J, with 9 bases between. The CDR3 region is CASSPLVYNEQFF. The CDR3 region has the DNA TGTGCCAGCAGTCCCCTGGTATACAATGAGCAGTTCTTC.

Only a few counts were recorded for this clone. The CDR3 nucleotides read TGTGCCAGCAGTTTATCGACAGGGATTGGCACTGAAGCTTTCTTT. Protein sequence: CASSLSTGIGTEAFF. The rearrangement uses TRBV27 and TRBJ1-1; 7 nucleotides align to TRBD1. V shed 0 bases, J shed 4 bases, and the junction held 5 bases outside the gene matches. The V gene's germline CDR1 is MNHEY and CDR2 SMNVEV (reference sequence). This CDR3 region has 15 residues.

The V gene is TRBV28, the J gene TRBJ1-5; D gene ambiguous. V lost 5 bases and J lost 13, with 12 bases in between. CDR3 length: 11 residues. CDR1 MDHEN and CDR2 SYDVKM come from the germline V gene. Here the CDR3 reads CASSMILSQHF. CDR3 DNA: TGTGCCAGCAGTATGATATTATCACAGCATTTT.

This clone came up once. The chain combines TRBV5-6 with TRBJ2-2; 12 bases are shared with TRBD1. CDR3 length equals 17 residues. Per the germline V gene, CDR1 is SGHDT and CDR2 is YYEEEE. The trim removed 3 bases at V and 4 bases at J, leaving 7 bases unmatched. The CDR3 sequence is CASSSRDRGLLTGELFF. DNA for the CDR3: TGTGCCAGCAGCTCCCGGGACAGGGGGCTTCTCACCGGGGAGCTGTTTTTT.

CDR3 sequence: CASSQANEQFF. The CDR3 DNA reads TGCGCCAGCAGCCAAGCCAATGAGCAGTTCTTC. V and J are TRBV4-1 and TRBJ2-1; D call uncertain. CDR3 length: 11 residues. Germline CDR1 MGHRA, CDR2 YSYEKL. V was cut by 1 base and J by 6 bases, with 1 base left in between.

This clone was recorded only once. The chain employs TRBV28 and TRBJ1-3; D possibly corresponds to TRBD1 (6 bases). Germline CDR1 reads MDHEN; CDR2 reads SYDVKM. The CDR3 covers 16 residues. The V end was cut by 6 bases, the J end by 1 base, with 16 bases between. Written as DNA, the CDR3 is TGTGCCAGCAGCCCCCTCATCGGACAGTCTGGAAACACCATATATTTT. Protein: CASSPLIGQSGNTIYF.

The chain has TRBV6-5 and TRBJ1-1; no clear D. The germline V gene has CDR1 MNHEY and CDR2 SVGAGI. The CDR3 has 11 amino acids. Trimming cost V 8 bases and J 0 bases, with 4 bases left between them. The CDR3 nucleotides read TGTGCCAGCGTAATGAACACTGAAGCTTTCTTT. Residues: CASVMNTEAFF.

This clone was detected only once. The chain uses TRBV7-8 and TRBJ2-6; 10 bases agree with TRBD2. V trimming: 1 base; J trimming: 3 bases; junction bases outside the gene matches: 12. The CDR3 is made up of 20 amino acids. CDR1 SGHVS and CDR2 FQNEAQ come from the germline V gene. In nucleotides, the CDR3 is TGTGCCAGCAGCTTAGAGGAAGCGGGAGGGGATCAGCATGGGGCCAACGTCCTGACTTTC. Encoded protein: CASSLEEAGGDQHGANVLTF.

This chain connects TRBV4-1 to TRBJ2-1, with D unresolved. Trimming took off 0 bases at V and 7 bases at J, with 10 bases between the two ends. Germline V lookup: CDR1 MGHRA, CDR2 YSYEKL. CDR3 length: 14 amino acids. CDR3: CASSQDPFGNEQFF. In DNA form, the CDR3 reads TGCGCCAGCAGCCAAGACCCATTCGGAAATGAGCAGTTCTTC.

The chain joins TRBV7-8 to TRBJ1-5, with D possibly matching TRBD1 (6 bases). The CDR3 has 15 residues. Germline loops: CDR1 SGHVS, CDR2 FQNEAQ. The V and J ends lost 3 bases and 2 bases respectively, with 11 bases between them. Written as DNA, the CDR3 is TGTGCCAGCAGCTTCGGGGGCGAGGGCAATCAGCCCCAGCATTTT. Translating it yields CASSFGGEGNQPQHF.

This sequence joins TRBV7-3 and TRBJ2-3; no definite D call. V was cut by 1 base and J by 1 base, with 6 bases left in between. This CDR3 is 14 amino acids long. Germline loops: CDR1 SGHTA, CDR2 FQGTGA. Here the CDR3 reads CASSLNAGTDTQYF. The CDR3 DNA is TGTGCCAGCAGCTTAAATGCCGGCACAGATACGCAGTATTTT.

This chain uses TRBV4-2 with TRBJ2-1, with 14 bases matching TRBD2. After removal of 3 bases from V and 6 bases from J, the junction contained 4 bases not matched to a gene. The CDR3 extends over 16 amino acids. CDR1 and CDR2 from the germline V gene are LGHNA and YNFKEQ. The CDR3 is CASSHGTSGSGNEQFF. DNA for the CDR3: TGTGCCAGCAGCCATGGGACTAGCGGGAGTGGCAATGAGCAGTTCTTC.

This chain connects TRBV4-1 to TRBJ2-7; 9 bases fit TRBD1. Germline values: CDR1 MGHRA, CDR2 YSYEKL. This CDR3 spans 16 amino acids. After removal of 0 bases from V and 3 bases from J, the junction contained 6 bases not matched to a gene. The DNA for the CDR3 is TGCGCCAGCAGCCAAGATGAGTGGACAGGGGTCTACGAGCAGTACTTC. It encodes CASSQDEWTGVYEQYF.

The rearrangement links TRBV4-3 to TRBJ2-3; 7 nucleotides match TRBD2. V lost 5 bases to trimming and J lost 1 base; unmatched junction nucleotides: 12. Germline assignment: CDR1 LGHNA and CDR2 YSLEER. This CDR3 is built from 17 residues. In nucleotides, the CDR3 is TGCGCCAGCAGCTACTCATGGGGGAGGGTGGGCACAGATACGCAGTATTTT. Protein: CASSYSWGRVGTDTQYF.

The rearrangement links TRBV5-1 to TRBJ2-1; the D gene could be TRBD1 or TRBD2 (5 bases each). This CDR3 comprises 17 residues. Trimming left V 1 base short and J 2 bases short, with 16 bases between. Germline V gives CDR1 SGHRS, CDR2 YFSETQ. The CDR3 loop is CASSLRLPGRPYNEQFF. The DNA for the CDR3 is TGCGCCAGCAGCTTGCGGCTTCCGGGACGACCCTACAATGAGCAGTTCTTC.